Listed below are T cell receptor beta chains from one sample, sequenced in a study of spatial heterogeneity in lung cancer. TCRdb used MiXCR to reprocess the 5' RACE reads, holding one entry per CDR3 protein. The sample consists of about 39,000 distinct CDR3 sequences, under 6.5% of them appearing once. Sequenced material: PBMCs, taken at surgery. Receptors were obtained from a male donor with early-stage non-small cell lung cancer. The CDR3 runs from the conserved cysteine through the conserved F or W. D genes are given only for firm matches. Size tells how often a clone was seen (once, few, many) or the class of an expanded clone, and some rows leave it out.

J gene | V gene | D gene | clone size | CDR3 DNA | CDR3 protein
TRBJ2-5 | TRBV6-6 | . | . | TGTGCCAGCAGTTCAACACAGGCGACCCAGTACTTC | CASSSTQATQYF
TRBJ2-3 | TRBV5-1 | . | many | TGCGCCAGCAGCTTCTCAACGACAGGAGGCACAGATACGCAGTATTTT | CASSFSTTGGTDTQYF
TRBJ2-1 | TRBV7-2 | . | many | TGTGCCAGCAGCTTATACGGGAGCTCCTACAATGAGCAGTTCTTC | CASSLYGSSYNEQFF
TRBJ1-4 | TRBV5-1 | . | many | TGCGCCAGCAGCCCCGGACCGGGGGAAAAACTGTTTTTT | CASSPGPGEKLFF
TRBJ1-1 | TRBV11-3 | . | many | TGTGCCAGCAGCCGCGGTCGTAAGGGATCAGCTTTCTTT | CASSRGRKGSAFF
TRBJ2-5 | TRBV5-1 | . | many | TGCGCCAGCAGCTTAGGGGGGTCTACGGAGACCCAGTACTTC | CASSLGGSTETQYF
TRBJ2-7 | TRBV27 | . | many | TGTGCCAGCAGTTCAAGGGTGGCGGGCGGGGCCTCCTACGAGCAGTACTTC | CASSSRVAGGASYEQYF
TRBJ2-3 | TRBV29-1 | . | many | TGCAGCGTTGTAACGGGGGCCGCGGATACGCAGTATTTT | CSVVTGAADTQYF
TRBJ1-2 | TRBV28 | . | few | TGTGCCAGCAGTCTTGAGGTCTATGGCTACACCTTC | CASSLEVYGYTF
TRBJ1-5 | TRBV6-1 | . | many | TGTGCCAGCACCAGGCCTGGGGGGAGCAATCAGCCCCAGCATTTT | CASTRPGGSNQPQHF
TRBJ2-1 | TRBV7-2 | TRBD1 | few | TGTGCCAGCAGCTTAGGGGGACAGGGCTATGAGCAGTTCTTC | CASSLGGQGYEQFF
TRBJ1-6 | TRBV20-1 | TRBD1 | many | TGCAGTGCTAGAGAGGTAGTGGGGACAGCCAATTCACCCCTCCACTTT | CSAREVVGTANSPLHF
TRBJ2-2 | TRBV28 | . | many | TGTGCCACCAAAGAGGGCGCGGTCACCGGGGAGCTGTTTTTT | CATKEGAVTGELFF
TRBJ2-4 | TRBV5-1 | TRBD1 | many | TGCGCCAGCAGCCTAAGGACAGGGGGCATCGAAAACATTCAGTACTTC | CASSLRTGGIENIQYF
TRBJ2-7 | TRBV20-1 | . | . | TGCAGTGCCGAACCCGCCCGGGGTGAGGACTTC | CSAEPARGEDF
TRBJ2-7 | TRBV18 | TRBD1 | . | TGTGCCAGCTCACCGGGGACAGGGGTCTACGAGCAGTACTTC | CASSPGTGVYEQYF
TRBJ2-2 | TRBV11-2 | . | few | TGTGCCAGCAGCTTGGGTGGAACCTACACCGGGGAGCTGTTTTTT | CASSLGGTYTGELFF
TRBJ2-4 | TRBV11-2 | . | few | TGTGCCAGCAGCCCAGGGTTTATGGAAAACATTCAGTACTTC | CASSPGFMENIQYF
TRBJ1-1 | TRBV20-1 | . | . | TGCAGTGCTAGAGCTCAGGAATGGAACACTGAAGCTTTCTTT | CSARAQEWNTEAFF
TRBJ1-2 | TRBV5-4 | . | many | TGTGCCACCGATGAGGGAGTTAACTATGGCTACACCTTC | CATDEGVNYGYTF
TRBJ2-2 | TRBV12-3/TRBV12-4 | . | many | TGTGCCAGCAGTTCCCGACAAAGGGGCATGGGCACCGGGGAGCTGTTTTTT | CASSSRQRGMGTGELFF
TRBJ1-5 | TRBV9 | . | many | TGTGCCAGCAGTTTTGACACCAGCAATCAGCCCCAGCATTTT | CASSFDTSNQPQHF
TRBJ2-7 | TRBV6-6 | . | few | TGTGCCAGCAGTTACGATACAGACTCGGCCTACGAGCAGTACTTC | CASSYDTDSAYEQYF
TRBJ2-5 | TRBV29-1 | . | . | TGCAGCGTTGAATCCGGACCGAGACAAGAGACCCAGTACTTC | CSVESGPRQETQYF
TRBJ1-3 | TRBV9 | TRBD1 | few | TGTGCCAGCAGCGTAGGAGCAGGGGGATATGGAAACACCATATATTTT | CASSVGAGGYGNTIYF
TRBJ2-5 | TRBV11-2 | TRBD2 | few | TGTGCCAGCAGCCCAACGGGGCGGGGGGGCGGAGAGACCCAGTACTTC | CASSPTGRGGGETQYF
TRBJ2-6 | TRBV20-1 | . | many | TGCAGTGCCTCGATCTCTGGGGCCAACGTCCTGACTTTC | CSASISGANVLTF
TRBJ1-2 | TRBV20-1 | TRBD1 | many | TGCAGTGCTAGCAAAGAGGGGGCTTCTGGCTACACCTTC | CSASKEGASGYTF
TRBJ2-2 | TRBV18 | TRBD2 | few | TGTGCCAGCTCACCTTTTTCGGCTAGCGGGAGCACCGGGGAGCTGTTTTTT | CASSPFSASGSTGELFF
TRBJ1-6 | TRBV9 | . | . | TGTGCCAGCAGCAGGACTAATTCACCCCTCCACTTT | CASSRTNSPLHF
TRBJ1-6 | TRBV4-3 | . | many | TGCGCCAGCAGCCAAGATTGGTCGGAAACGATCCACTTT | CASSQDWSETIHF
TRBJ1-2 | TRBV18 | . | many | TGTGCCAGCGAGAGGTACAGGGACTACTATGGCTACACCTTC | CASERYRDYYGYTF
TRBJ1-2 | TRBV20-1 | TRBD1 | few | TGCAGTGCAACGAACAGGGGGGCCTATGGCTACACCTTC | CSATNRGAYGYTF
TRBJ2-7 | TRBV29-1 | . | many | TGCAGCGTTTTAGCAGGGGTCTACGAGCAGTACTTC | CSVLAGVYEQYF
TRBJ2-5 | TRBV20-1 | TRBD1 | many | TGCAGTGCTACCGGGACAGGGAGAAGAGAGGCCCAGTACTTC | CSATGTGRREAQYF
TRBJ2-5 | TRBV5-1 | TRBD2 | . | TGCGCCAGCAGCGGACTAGCGGAGATACAAGAGACCCAGTACTTC | CASSGLAEIQETQYF
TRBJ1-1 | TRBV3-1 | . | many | TGTGCCAGCAGCCAAGGTGCGGGGAACACTGAAGCTTTCTTT | CASSQGAGNTEAFF
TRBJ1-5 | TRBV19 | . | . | TGTGCCAGTTCAAGGGGGGCGACGGGGAGAAGCAATCAGCCCCAGCATTTT | CASSRGATGRSNQPQHF
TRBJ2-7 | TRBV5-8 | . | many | TGTGCCAGCAGCTTACCCCGGGCCGTCGTCGAGCAGTACTTC | CASSLPRAVVEQYF
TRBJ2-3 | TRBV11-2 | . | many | TGTGCCAGCAGCTTTAGGTCCCACAGGGGAGGTTTCACAGATACGCAGTATTTT | CASSFRSHRGGFTDTQYF
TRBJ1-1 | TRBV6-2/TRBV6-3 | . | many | TGTGCCAGCAGTTACGAGGGGGGAAGTGAAGCTTTCTTT | CASSYEGGSEAFF
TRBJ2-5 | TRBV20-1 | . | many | TGCAGTGCTAGGAGGGGATCGGAGACCCAGTACTTC | CSARRGSETQYF
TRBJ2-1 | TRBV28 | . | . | TGTGCCAGCAGTTTATTAGGGAACGTTTTTTACAATGAGCAGTTCTTC | CASSLLGNVFYNEQFF
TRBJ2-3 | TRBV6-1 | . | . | TGTGCCAGCCGCATCAGCGGCTTCACAGATACGCAGTATTTT | CASRISGFTDTQYF
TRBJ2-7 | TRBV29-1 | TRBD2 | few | TGCAGCGTTGGGGGACCCAACTGGCCCGGGAGGGGTTCCTACGAGCAGTACTTC | CSVGGPNWPGRGSYEQYF
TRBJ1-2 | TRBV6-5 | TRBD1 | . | TGTGTCAGCAGTCCACGGGACAGGGGGCCCTATGGCTACACCTTC | CVSSPRDRGPYGYTF
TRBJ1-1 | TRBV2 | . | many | TGTGCCAGCAGTGAAATAATACAGGGTAGAGCTTTCTTT | CASSEIIQGRAFF
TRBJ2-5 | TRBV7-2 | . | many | TGTGCCAGCAGCCCAGGGTACCAAGAGACCCAGTACTTC | CASSPGYQETQYF
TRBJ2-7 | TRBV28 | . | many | TGTGCCAGCAGTTTCGGGGGTCGAGAGCAGTACTTC | CASSFGGREQYF
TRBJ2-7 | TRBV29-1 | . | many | TGCAGCGTTGAATGGGTGGGAGTTGGACAGAGATCCTACGAGCAGTACTTC | CSVEWVGVGQRSYEQYF
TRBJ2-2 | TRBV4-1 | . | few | TGCGCCAGCAGCCAAGATCAAGCGACTATCACCGGGGAGCTGTTTTTT | CASSQDQATITGELFF
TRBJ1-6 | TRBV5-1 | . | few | TGCGCCAGCAGCTTAACCGGGGAAAATTCACCCCTCCACTTT | CASSLTGENSPLHF
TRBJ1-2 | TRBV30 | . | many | TGTGCCTGGATGGGGGACCGACGGCTGGGATATGGCTACACCTTC | CAWMGDRRLGYGYTF
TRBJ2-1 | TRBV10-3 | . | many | TGTGCCATCAGTGAGAGTCACAGCAATGAGCAGTTCTTC | CAISESHSNEQFF
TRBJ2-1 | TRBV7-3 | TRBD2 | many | TGTGCCAGCAGCTTAACTAGCGGGGGGGCGAGTGAGCAGTTCTTC | CASSLTSGGASEQFF
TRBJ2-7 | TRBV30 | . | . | TGTGAATGGAACCGGGGCAGGGCCTACGAGCAGTACTTC | CEWNRGRAYEQYF
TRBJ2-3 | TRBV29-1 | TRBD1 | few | TGCAGCGCCGACAGGGGTGCAGATACGCAGTATTTT | CSADRGADTQYF
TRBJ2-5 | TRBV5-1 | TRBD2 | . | TGCGCCAGCTGCGATGGCGGGGGGCGCGGACAAGAGACCCAGTACTTC | CASCDGGGRGQETQYF